This is a list of T cell receptor beta chains from one sample in a study of T cells in Graves' hyperthyroidism and ophthalmopathy. MiXCR, run by TCRdb on the multiplex PCR reads, gives a single entry per CDR3 protein. This table holds roughly 290,000 distinct CDR3 sequences, 10% to 15% found once. Sequencing used blood. Receptor source: a woman aged 25 to 39 with Graves' hyperthyroidism that later progressed to Graves' ophthalmopathy. Both conserved end residues are part of each CDR3. D genes are given only for firm matches. Rows give clone size only sometimes, using once, few, many, or a class for an expanded clone.

many TRBJ2-2 TRBV7-2 - TGTGCCAGCAGCCCCTTGGTTTTGGACACCGGGGAGCTGTTTTTT CASSPLVLDTGELFF
many TRBJ2-3 TRBV20-1 - TGCAGTGCGGGGGGCAGCGGGAGCACAGATACGCAGTATTTT CSAGGSGSTDTQYF
many TRBJ2-1 TRBV27 - TGTGCCAGTATGGGTCGCTCCTACAATGAGCAGTTCTTC CASMGRSYNEQFF
- TRBJ2-1 TRBV9 TRBD2 TGTGCCAGCAGCGTAGCGGGTTCCCTAGCGGGGGGGGGGGGTGAGCAGTTCTTC CASSVAGSLAGGGGEQFF
few TRBJ1-2 TRBV27 - TGTGCCAGCACCCCCCGGGGGCGCGAATCCTATGGCTACACCTTC CASTPRGRESYGYTF
many TRBJ2-7 TRBV20-1 TRBD2 TGCAGTGCTAGAGGACTAGCGGGATCCCCGGACGAGCAGTACTTC CSARGLAGSPDEQYF
many TRBJ2-7 TRBV20-1 - TGCAGTGCTTTTAGCGTGAGGAGCTCCTACGAGCAGTACTTC CSAFSVRSSYEQYF
few TRBJ2-2 TRBV7-9 TRBD2 TGTGCCAGCAGCTTAGAGACTAGCGGGAGGGTGAACACCGGGGAGCTGTTTTTT CASSLETSGRVNTGELFF
many TRBJ2-3 TRBV7-9 TRBD1 TGTGCCAGCAGCCCAGGGACAGGGGGCTGGCAAGACACAGATACGCAGTATTTT CASSPGTGGWQDTDTQYF
few TRBJ1-4 TRBV3-1 - TGTGCCAGCAGCCCGCGACAGGCCTTTAATGAAAAACTGTGTTTT CASSPRQAFNEKLCF
many TRBJ1-5 TRBV20-1 - TGCAGTGCTAGCGGGGAGATCCAGCAGCAGCCCCAGCATTTT CSASGEIQQQPQHF
few TRBJ1-1 TRBV19 - TGTGCCAGTGGGGGATCGGGGAACACTGAAGCTTTCTTT CASGGSGNTEAFF
many TRBJ2-1 TRBV20-1 - TGCAGTGCTCAAACCCCCGGGAATGAGCAGTTCTTC CSAQTPGNEQFF
- TRBJ2-2 TRBV4-1 TRBD1 TGCGCCAGCAGCCGGACAGGGACGAACACCGGGGAGCTGTTTTTT CASSRTGTNTGELFF
many TRBJ1-1 TRBV28 - TGTGCCAGCACTAGCCCAACAGAGGACACTGAAGCTTTCTTT CASTSPTEDTEAFF
few TRBJ2-1 TRBV12-3/TRBV12-4 - TGTGCCAGCATCGACTCACAGGGCAATGAGCAGTTCTTC CASIDSQGNEQFF
many TRBJ2-3 TRBV6-2/TRBV6-3 TRBD2 TGTGCCAGCAGTCGAACCGGGACTACCCTCGGGGCGCAGTATTTT CASSRTGTTLGAQYF
- TRBJ2-3 TRBV5-1 - TGCGCCAGCAGCTTGGGGACGGGGGAGGTAGATACGCAGTATTTT CASSLGTGEVDTQYF
many TRBJ2-7 TRBV6-2/TRBV6-3 - TGTGCCAGCAGGGAGACTCCCACCTACGAGCAGTACTTC CASRETPTYEQYF
few TRBJ2-2 TRBV6-2/TRBV6-3 - TGTGCCAGCAGTTACGATCGGACCGGGGAGCTGTTTTTT CASSYDRTGELFF
- TRBJ2-7 TRBV19 - TGTGCCAGTAGCGAAACAGGGCCGGTGGACGAGCAGTACTTC CASSETGPVDEQYF
- TRBJ2-4 TRBV11-1 - TGTGCCAGCAGCTTAGGTCAGTCCCAAAACATTCAGTACTTC CASSLGQSQNIQYF
many TRBJ2-7 TRBV5-6 - TGTGCCAGCAGCAAGATCTCCTACGAGCAGTACTTC CASSKISYEQYF
- TRBJ2-1 TRBV2 TRBD1 TGTGCCACAAGGGGACAGGAGCAGTTCTTC CATRGQEQFF
many TRBJ2-7 TRBV27 TRBD1 TGTGCCAGCAGTTCGGGACAGAGCTTTGCGCTTTACGAGCAGTACTTC CASSSGQSFALYEQYF
few TRBJ2-5 TRBV10-3 TRBD2 TGTGCCATCAGTGACCTAGCGGGAGAGGAGCCTCAAGAGACCCAGTACTTC CAISDLAGEEPQETQYF
- TRBJ1-1 TRBV25-1 - TGTGCCAGCAGTAACACTGGCGTCACTGAAGCTTTCTTT CASSNTGVTEAFF
few TRBJ2-1 TRBV13 - TGTGCCAGCAGCTTAGGACCAGCCCCCATCTACAATGAGCAGTTCTTC CASSLGPAPIYNEQFF
many TRBJ2-5 TRBV12-3/TRBV12-4 TRBD2 TGTGCCAGCAGTTTAAGGCGGGAGGCCCAAGAGACCCAGTACTTC CASSLRREAQETQYF
many TRBJ1-1 TRBV7-9 TRBD1 TGTGCCAGCAGCCCGGACAGGGAGAACACTGAAGCTTTCTTT CASSPDRENTEAFF
many TRBJ1-4 TRBV28 TRBD1 TGTGCCAGCAGTTTATTTGGAACAGGGGAGGAAAAACTGTTTTTT CASSLFGTGEEKLFF
many TRBJ2-1 TRBV3-1 TRBD2 TGTGCCAGCAGCCAAGATCTTCGGAGCGGGAGTAATGAGCAGTTCTTC CASSQDLRSGSNEQFF
many TRBJ1-2 TRBV18 - TGTGCCAGCTCACCAGGAGGGGAGGGCGGCTACACCTTC CASSPGGEGGYTF
few TRBJ2-2 TRBV7-2 - TGTGCCAGCAGCCTAGGAGATTTTGGGGAGCTGTTTTTT CASSLGDFGELFF
many TRBJ2-7 TRBV7-2 TRBD2 TGTGCCAGCAGCGTAGCGGGGCCCTCCTACGAGCAGTACTTC CASSVAGPSYEQYF
many TRBJ2-7 TRBV3-1 - TGTGCCAGCAGCCAAGAGCCCCGGGACGGGTCCTACGAGCAGTACTTC CASSQEPRDGSYEQYF
many TRBJ2-2 TRBV11-2 - TGTGCCAGCAGCTTAGAAGCCAAGTCCACCGGGGAGCTGTTTTTT CASSLEAKSTGELFF
- TRBJ2-7 TRBV5-4 - TGTGCCAGCAGCTTGTCCCCAGGGGCTCCTTACTCCTACGAGCAGTACTTC CASSLSPGAPYSYEQYF
- TRBJ1-6 TRBV6-5 TRBD1 TGTGCCAGCAGTTACAAAGGGACAGATAATTCACCCCTCCACTTT CASSYKGTDNSPLHF
many TRBJ1-2 TRBV11-2 - TGTGCCAGCAGCTTATCGACAGGAATAAATGGCTACACCTTC CASSLSTGINGYTF
many TRBJ2-1 TRBV24-1 - TGTGCCACCGGGTTGGCACCCGGAAATGAGCAGTTCTTC CATGLAPGNEQFF
- TRBJ2-7 TRBV6-2/TRBV6-3 TRBD2 TGTGCCAGCAGTACCGGGACTAGCGGGAGGGCCTCCGAGCAGTACTTC CASSTGTSGRASEQYF
few TRBJ2-7 TRBV6-1 TRBD2 TGTGCCAGCAGCTTCGGACTAGCAGAATCCTACGAGCAGTACTTC CASSFGLAESYEQYF
- TRBJ2-7 TRBV6-1 - TGTGCCAGCAGTGAAGGGACCTTCTACGAGCAGTACTTC CASSEGTFYEQYF
many TRBJ1-6 TRBV3-1 TRBD1 TGTGCCAGCAGCCAAGGGACAGGGGTTAATTCACCCCTCCACTTT CASSQGTGVNSPLHF
many TRBJ2-1 TRBV7-3 - TGTGCCAGCAGCTTAAGGGGACGCCTGTACAATGAGCAGTTCTTC CASSLRGRLYNEQFF
many TRBJ1-5 TRBV7-9 - TGTGCCAGCAGCTTCTCCGGGTCCGTGGAGCCCCAGCATTTT CASSFSGSVEPQHF
few TRBJ1-4 TRBV4-2 - TGTGCCAGCAGCCCCGAAGGGGCGGGGAGAGCGGATAATGAAAAACTGTTTTTT CASSPEGAGRADNEKLFF
- TRBJ1-2 TRBV7-2 - TGTGCCAGCAGCTTAGGAGAGTTGGAGGGAGCGGACACCTTC CASSLGELEGADTF
many TRBJ2-3 TRBV6-1 TRBD1 TGTGCCAGCAACCGGCCCCACGGGACAGGAAAGAGTAGCACAGATACGCAGTATTTT CASNRPHGTGKSSTDTQYF
many TRBJ1-5 TRBV7-2 - TGTGCCAGCAGCTTAGTGGGGAGCAATCAGCCCCAGCATTTT CASSLVGSNQPQHF
many TRBJ2-1 TRBV7-8 - TGTGCCAGCAGCTTAGTTCGAGGGAACAATGAGCAGTTCTTC CASSLVRGNNEQFF
many TRBJ1-2 TRBV9 - TGTGCCAGCAGCGTAGCGGGGGGCGCGGGTGGCTACACCTTC CASSVAGGAGGYTF